This is a list of T cell receptor beta chains from one sample in a study of blood T cells in healthy people across ages. TCRdb reprocessed the 5' RACE reads with MiXCR, giving one entry per CDR3 protein. The table shows about 930,000 distinct CDR3 sequences, with almost 30% occurring only once. Separately, the same data were catalogued under a study of T cells of mothers and their children.

The sample comprised blood. The source is a middle-aged woman in good health. CDR3s include the opening cysteine and the closing phenylalanine or tryptophan. Fields, in order: clone size, D gene, V gene, J gene, CDR3 protein, CDR3 DNA. The D gene is left open where the match is weak. Some rows have no size entry. The others give once, few or many, or a class for an expanded clone.

abundance: many
d_gene: TRBD2
v_gene: TRBV6-2/TRBV6-3
j_gene: TRBJ2-7
CDR3aa: CASRSGTRSYEQYF
CDR3nt: TGTGCCAGCAGATCCGGGACTAGGTCCTACGAGCAGTACTTC

abundance: -
d_gene: -
v_gene: TRBV4-2
j_gene: TRBJ2-1
CDR3aa: CASSQGGVTPHNEQFF
CDR3nt: TGTGCCAGCAGCCAAGGGGGAGTCACTCCTCACAATGAGCAGTTCTTC

abundance: many
d_gene: -
v_gene: TRBV27
j_gene: TRBJ1-2
CDR3aa: CASSSSSGRVNSGYTF
CDR3nt: TGTGCCAGCAGTTCATCCTCCGGCAGGGTTAACAGTGGCTACACCTTC

abundance: many
d_gene: TRBD1
v_gene: TRBV5-5
j_gene: TRBJ2-2
CDR3aa: CASSFGTENTGELFF
CDR3nt: TGTGCCAGCAGCTTTGGGACAGAGAACACCGGGGAGCTGTTTTTT

abundance: -
d_gene: -
v_gene: TRBV7-3
j_gene: TRBJ2-5
CDR3aa: CASSLTGGMGETQYF
CDR3nt: TGTGCCAGCAGCTTAACGGGGGGCATGGGAGAGACCCAGTACTTC

abundance: many
d_gene: TRBD2
v_gene: TRBV18
j_gene: TRBJ2-1
CDR3aa: CASSPRSGGLYNEQFF
CDR3nt: TGTGCCAGCTCACCGAGATCGGGGGGTCTCTACAATGAGCAGTTCTTC

abundance: few
d_gene: -
v_gene: TRBV7-2
j_gene: TRBJ1-2
CDR3aa: CASSLSLDYGTEPYGYTF
CDR3nt: TGTGCCAGCAGTCTCAGCCTGGACTATGGGACGGAACCTTATGGCTACACCTTC

abundance: -
d_gene: -
v_gene: TRBV29-1
j_gene: TRBJ2-6
CDR3aa: CSVGGYSGANVRTF
CDR3nt: TGCAGCGTCGGCGGCTACTCTGGGGCCAACGTCCGGACTTTC

abundance: many
d_gene: -
v_gene: TRBV5-6
j_gene: TRBJ1-2
CDR3aa: CASRKRDDYGYTF
CDR3nt: TGTGCCAGCCGAAAAAGGGACGACTATGGCTACACCTTC

abundance: -
d_gene: TRBD1
v_gene: TRBV20-1
j_gene: TRBJ1-2
CDR3aa: CSARGRQGVGGYTF
CDR3nt: TGCAGTGCTAGAGGGCGGCAGGGGGTTGGAGGCTACACCTTC

abundance: many
d_gene: -
v_gene: TRBV20-1
j_gene: TRBJ1-1
CDR3aa: CSASGRLNTEAFF
CDR3nt: TGCAGTGCTTCAGGACGACTGAACACTGAAGCTTTCTTT

abundance: -
d_gene: -
v_gene: TRBV28
j_gene: TRBJ2-7
CDR3aa: CAITGTPTYEQYF
CDR3nt: TGTGCCATTACCGGGACACCGACCTACGAGCAGTACTTC

abundance: -
d_gene: -
v_gene: TRBV20-1
j_gene: TRBJ2-1
CDR3aa: CSAKDYPRCNEQFF
CDR3nt: TGCAGTGCTAAGGACTATCCAAGGTGCAATGAGCAGTTCTTC

abundance: many
d_gene: -
v_gene: TRBV28
j_gene: TRBJ2-7
CDR3aa: CASTLGGPTYEQYF
CDR3nt: TGTGCCAGCACCTTGGGGGGTCCGACCTACGAGCAGTACTTC

abundance: -
d_gene: -
v_gene: TRBV3-1
j_gene: TRBJ2-1
CDR3aa: CANSPQALYNEQFF
CDR3nt: TGTGCCAACAGCCCGCAGGCACTCTACAATGAGCAGTTCTTC

abundance: -
d_gene: -
v_gene: TRBV5-1
j_gene: TRBJ2-7
CDR3aa: CASSSSGTIGDEQYF
CDR3nt: TGCGCCAGCAGCTCATCCGGGACAATCGGAGACGAGCAGTACTTC

abundance: -
d_gene: TRBD2
v_gene: TRBV20-1
j_gene: TRBJ2-7
CDR3aa: CSPTSGGPYEQYF
CDR3nt: TGCAGCCCGACTAGCGGGGGGCCCTACGAGCAGTACTTC

abundance: -
d_gene: -
v_gene: TRBV7-9
j_gene: TRBJ2-7
CDR3aa: CASSSGADYEQYF
CDR3nt: TGTGCCAGCAGCTCTGGGGCGGACTACGAGCAGTACTTC

abundance: -
d_gene: TRBD2
v_gene: TRBV28
j_gene: TRBJ2-7
CDR3aa: CASSLPEAGHSYEQYF
CDR3nt: TGTGCCAGCAGTCTCCCCGAAGCGGGGCACTCCTACGAGCAGTACTTC

abundance: -
d_gene: -
v_gene: TRBV4-3
j_gene: TRBJ1-2
CDR3aa: CASSSDLVQTFRYGYTF
CDR3nt: TGCGCCAGCAGCTCAGATTTGGTACAGACGTTTCGGTATGGCTACACCTTC

abundance: few
d_gene: TRBD2
v_gene: TRBV12-3/TRBV12-4
j_gene: TRBJ2-1
CDR3aa: CASSFTPSGYEQFF
CDR3nt: TGTGCCAGCAGTTTCACTCCTAGCGGGTATGAGCAGTTCTTC

abundance: few
d_gene: TRBD1
v_gene: TRBV20-1
j_gene: TRBJ2-6
CDR3aa: CSARESLSGTGVSGANVLTF
CDR3nt: TGCAGTGCTAGAGAATCCCTGTCCGGGACAGGGGTGTCTGGGGCCAACGTCCTGACTTTC

abundance: many
d_gene: TRBD2
v_gene: TRBV4-3
j_gene: TRBJ2-7
CDR3aa: CASSQVGGNYEQYF
CDR3nt: TGCGCCAGCAGCCAAGTCGGGGGGAACTACGAGCAGTACTTC

abundance: -
d_gene: -
v_gene: TRBV5-1
j_gene: TRBJ2-7
CDR3aa: CASSLDGASCEQYF
CDR3nt: TGCGCCAGCAGCTTGGATGGGGCATCCTGCGAGCAGTACTTC

abundance: -
d_gene: -
v_gene: TRBV28
j_gene: TRBJ1-2
CDR3aa: CASSSGTLSFYTF
CDR3nt: TGTGCCAGCAGTTCGGGGACACTCTCATTCTACACCTTC

abundance: -
d_gene: -
v_gene: TRBV12-3/TRBV12-4
j_gene: TRBJ2-7
CDR3aa: CASNGGKSQYF
CDR3nt: TGTGCCAGCAATGGAGGGAAGAGCCAGTACTTC

abundance: many
d_gene: TRBD1
v_gene: TRBV7-2
j_gene: TRBJ1-2
CDR3aa: CASSITGTDYGYTF
CDR3nt: TGTGCCAGCAGCATAACCGGGACAGATTATGGCTACACCTTC

abundance: few
d_gene: -
v_gene: TRBV29-1
j_gene: TRBJ2-6
CDR3aa: CSAQLGTGANVLTF
CDR3nt: TGCAGCGCCCAGTTAGGGACTGGGGCCAACGTCCTGACTTTC

abundance: -
d_gene: -
v_gene: TRBV6-6
j_gene: TRBJ1-3
CDR3aa: CASSFRPSSGNTIYF
CDR3nt: TGTGCCAGCAGTTTTCGCCCTAGTTCAGGAAACACCATATATTTT

abundance: -
d_gene: -
v_gene: TRBV10-3
j_gene: TRBJ1-5
CDR3aa: CAISEAGLGDQPQHF
CDR3nt: TGTGCCATCAGTGAAGCAGGGCTGGGTGATCAGCCCCAGCATTTT

abundance: -
d_gene: -
v_gene: TRBV6-1
j_gene: TRBJ2-2
CDR3aa: CASSNVQGGSSNTGELFF
CDR3nt: TGTGCCAGCAGTAATGTTCAGGGGGGCTCCTCAAACACCGGGGAGCTGTTTTTT

abundance: few
d_gene: TRBD2
v_gene: TRBV4-1
j_gene: TRBJ2-3
CDR3aa: CASSQDYSPGLVILDTQYF
CDR3nt: TGCGCCAGCAGCCAAGATTATTCGCCGGGACTAGTAATTCTAGATACGCAGTATTTT

abundance: -
d_gene: -
v_gene: TRBV27
j_gene: TRBJ1-2
CDR3aa: CASGPWITDREPSPNYGYTF
CDR3nt: TGTGCCAGCGGCCCTTGGATCACGGACCGAGAGCCATCCCCAAACTATGGCTACACCTTC

abundance: few
d_gene: -
v_gene: TRBV28
j_gene: TRBJ1-2
CDR3aa: CASSLAWGYAF
CDR3nt: TGTGCCAGCAGTCTTGCTTGGGGCTACGCCTTC

abundance: -
d_gene: -
v_gene: TRBV7-2
j_gene: TRBJ1-5
CDR3aa: CASSLGGGRPQHF
CDR3nt: TGTGCCAGCAGCTTAGGGGGGGGCAGGCCCCAGCATTTT

abundance: -
d_gene: TRBD1
v_gene: TRBV5-1
j_gene: TRBJ1-6
CDR3aa: CASSPGTGGGSPPHF
CDR3nt: TGCGCCAGCTCCCCCGGGACAGGGGGTGGTTCACCCCCCCACTTT

abundance: few
d_gene: -
v_gene: TRBV27
j_gene: TRBJ2-7
CDR3aa: CASSSGSSYGQYF
CDR3nt: TGTGCCAGCAGTTCGGGTAGCTCCTACGGGCAGTACTTC

abundance: few
d_gene: -
v_gene: TRBV6-4
j_gene: TRBJ2-5
CDR3aa: CASSEEGYSEQYF
CDR3nt: TGTGCCAGCAGTGAGGAGGGGTACAGTGAGCAGTACTTC

abundance: -
d_gene: -
v_gene: TRBV18
j_gene: TRBJ2-5
CDR3aa: CASSYSLSQETQYF
CDR3nt: TGTGCCAGCTCATATAGCCTATCCCAAGAGACCCAGTACTTC

abundance: few
d_gene: TRBD2
v_gene: TRBV5-1
j_gene: TRBJ2-7
CDR3aa: CASSLDVAGVYEQYF
CDR3nt: TGCGCCAGCAGCTTGGATGTAGCGGGGGTATACGAGCAGTACTTC

abundance: few
d_gene: -
v_gene: TRBV4-1
j_gene: TRBJ1-5
CDR3aa: CASSRVGTSNQPQHF
CDR3nt: TGCGCCAGCAGCCGAGTCGGGACGAGCAATCAGCCCCAGCATTTT

abundance: few
d_gene: TRBD2
v_gene: TRBV7-9
j_gene: TRBJ2-5
CDR3aa: CASSSAFSGNQETQYF
CDR3nt: TGTGCCAGCAGCTCCGCGTTTAGCGGGAACCAAGAGACCCAGTACTTC